One sample yielded the 29 T cell receptor beta chains listed below, sequenced in a study of blood T cell repertoires in COVID-19 (dated by TCRdb to about 2020). The library was built by means of the immunoSEQ multiplex PCR assay. Sourced from immuneACCESS, this table was stored by TCRdb with only in-frame sequences that have V and J called. A share of the clones is absent; for the studies checked, an unresolved V gene accounts for under half, and the remainder has no known explanation. The sample table shows some 68,000 clones, and about 79% are seen once. The biggest ten clones account for 28% of the sample. Sequenced material: peripheral blood. These receptors all come from a man aged 70-80 years with acute or convalescent COVID-19.

The genes are TRBV4-3 and TRBJ1-2, with D possibly matching TRBD1 (6 bases). Deletions cut 6 bases from V and 5 bases from J, with 13 bases between. CDR1 and CDR2 (germline): LGHNA, YSLEER. The CDR3 runs to 13 residues. In DNA form, the CDR3 reads TGCGCCAGCAGGCCGGGGGGCGGGTATGGCTACACCTTC. It is translated as CASRPGGGYGYTF.

The CDR3 DNA is TGCGCCAGCAGCTCGTCCAGCGGGAGGGTGAACACCGGGGAGCTGTTTTTT. It translates to CASSSSSGRVNTGELFF. The genes are TRBV5-1 and TRBJ2-2; 10 nucleotides match TRBD2. This CDR3 contains 17 residues. With V trimmed by 3 bases and J by 1 base, 6 bases remained unmatched. Germline CDR1 is SGHRS and CDR2 is YFSETQ.

The chain has TRBV7-8 and TRBJ1-5; maybe TRBD1 (6 bases). V was pared by 5 bases and J by 5 bases, with 13 bases between. The CDR3 sequence is 14 residues long. Germline CDR1 and CDR2: SGHVS and FQNEAQ. As DNA, the CDR3 is TGTGCCAGCAGCCTAGGGGGGGGCTATCAGCCCCAGCATTTT. It yields the protein CASSLGGGYQPQHF.

The V and J genes are TRBV30 and TRBJ1-2; tentatively, D is TRBD1 (5 bases). The CDR3 totals 13 residues. Trimming left V 5 bases short and J 3 bases short, with 13 bases between. Germline V lookup: CDR1 GTSNPN, CDR2 SVGIG (reference sequence). CDR3 in amino acids: CAWDEGVDYGYTF. In nucleotides, the CDR3 is TGTGCCTGGGATGAAGGGGTGGACTATGGCTACACCTTC.

This sequence joins TRBV29-1 and TRBJ2-3, with D possibly TRBD1 on 5 matching bases. Germline V gene sequence: CDR1 SQVTM, CDR2 ANQGSEA. The CDR3 length is 16 residues. Trimming cost V 3 bases and J 0 bases, with 16 bases left between them. The DNA of the CDR3 is TGCAGCGTTGACAGGGCAAGAGCCTCAAGCACAGATACGCAGTATTTT. Amino acid sequence: CSVDRARASSTDTQYF.

This rearrangement joins TRBV6-2 or TRBV6-3 to TRBJ2-5, with TRBD2 matching over 10 bases. V lost 6 bases, J lost 4 bases, and 8 bases stayed unmatched. Germline loops: CDR1 MNHEY, CDR2 SVGEGT. CDR3 length: 15 amino acids. In nucleotides, the CDR3 is TGTGCCAGCAGCCCTCTAGCGGGAGTGGGAGAGACCCAGTACTTC. Its translation is CASSPLAGVGETQYF.

The chain couples TRBV19 to TRBJ2-2, with D maybe TRBD2 (5 bases). Between the trimmed V and J ends, which lost 3 bases and 5 bases, there was a span of 7 bases. The length of the CDR3 is 13 residues. Germline CDR1 is LNHDA and CDR2 is SQIVND (reference sequence). This CDR3 reads CASSISGTGELFF. CDR3 coding DNA: TGTGCCAGTAGTATCTCGGGGACCGGGGAGCTGTTTTTT.

The rearrangement joins TRBV12-5 to TRBJ2-3; D might be TRBD2 (7 bases). Trimming left V 7 bases short and J 0 bases short, with 32 bases between. This CDR3 comprises 21 residues. From germline, CDR1 is LGHNT and CDR2 FRNRAP. CDR3 residues: CASASGLKGHRETTSTDTQYF. CDR3 in DNA: TGTGCTAGTGCCTCGGGACTAAAGGGACATCGAGAAACAACTAGCACAGATACGCAGTATTTT.

The V gene is TRBV29-1, the J gene TRBJ2-5; TRBD2 might be the D (6 bases). Germline V gene sequence: CDR1 SQVTM, CDR2 ANQGSEA. The CDR3 length is 11 residues. Between the trimmed V and J ends, which lost 5 bases and 7 bases, there was a span of 11 bases. The CDR3 bases are TGCAGCGTTCGGGACGGGGGGACCCAGTACTTC. Amino acid sequence: CSVRDGGTQYF.

This chain links TRBV7-2 with TRBJ2-7; 11 bases align to TRBD2. The CDR3 is made up of 15 amino acids. Germline CDR1 is SGHTA and CDR2 is FQGNSA. V gave up 6 bases and J gave up 3 bases; unmatched junction bases: 7. The CDR3 coding sequence is TGTGCCAGCAGTTCCACTAGCGGGGGAAACTACGAGCAGTACTTC. This sequence encodes CASSSTSGGNYEQYF.

This chain connects TRBV5-4 to TRBJ2-3, with D perhaps matching TRBD1 (6 bases). This CDR3 contains 15 residues. Germline V lookup: CDR1 SGHNT, CDR2 YYREEE (reference sequence). V was pared by 4 bases and J by 6 bases, with 18 bases between. CDR3 nucleotide sequence: TGTGCCAGCAGCCACGGACAGTCGATTAAGGATACGCAGTATTTT. Amino acid sequence: CASSHGQSIKDTQYF.

CDR3 sequence (DNA): TGTGCCAGCAGTGAAGGCAGTAACTATGGCTACACCTTC. It yields the protein CASSEGSNYGYTF. The chain is built from TRBV25-1 and TRBJ1-2, with unresolved D. This CDR3 contains 13 residues. V was pared by 2 bases and J by 1 base, with 5 bases between. Germline V gives CDR1 MGHDK, CDR2 SYGVNS.

This chain links TRBV5-1 with TRBJ1-1, with D possibly being TRBD1 (5 bases). Per germline, CDR1 SGHRS and CDR2 YFSETQ. V shed 0 bases and J shed 4 bases, with 13 bases lying between them. The CDR3 covers 15 residues. The CDR3: CASSLAGGEATEAFF. The CDR3 DNA is TGCGCCAGCAGCTTGGCCGGGGGAGAGGCCACTGAAGCTTTCTTT.

The chain carries TRBV29-1 and TRBJ1-3; tentatively, D is TRBD1 (6 bases). Trimming cost V 7 bases and J 4 bases, with 8 bases left between them. Germline values: CDR1 SQVTM, CDR2 ANQGSEA. The CDR3 length is 11 residues. DNA for the CDR3: TGCAGCGGCGGACAGGGAAACACCATATATTTT. Encoded protein: CSGGQGNTIYF.

The rearrangement uses TRBV19 and TRBJ2-2; maybe TRBD1 (5 bases). Trimming left V 0 bases short and J 8 bases short, with 10 bases between. CDR1 is LNHDA and CDR2 is SQIVND in the germline V gene (reference sequence). This CDR3 has 14 amino acids. This chain's CDR3 is CASSIDQGSGELFF. CDR3 sequence (DNA): TGTGCCAGTAGTATAGATCAGGGTTCGGGGGAGCTGTTTTTT.

The CDR3 sequence: CASSLPLKQGINQPQHF. DNA of the CDR3: TGTGCCAGCAGTTTACCCCTAAAACAGGGCATTAATCAGCCCCAGCATTTT. This sequence joins TRBV28 and TRBJ1-5; D might be TRBD1 (6 bases). V dropped 2 bases and J dropped 4 bases, with 18 bases sitting between them. CDR3 length: 17 residues. Looked up from germline, CDR1 is MDHEN and CDR2 is SYDVKM.

The V call is TRBV2, the J call TRBJ1-1, with 9 positions matching TRBD1. The CDR3 is made up of 16 amino acids. The J segment lost 0 bases and the V segment lost 7 bases, leaving 9 bases of the junction unmatched. Per the germline V gene, CDR1 is SNHLY and CDR2 is FYNNEI. CDR3 nucleotides: TGTGCCAGCAAACAACCCGGGACAGGGATGAACACTGAAGCTTTCTTT. Amino acids: CASKQPGTGMNTEAFF.

The chain couples TRBV11-3 to TRBJ1-1, with a possible D match to TRBD1 (5 bases). V lost 5 bases and J lost 8, with 15 bases in between. The CDR3 length is 13 residues. Germline CDR1 and CDR2: SGHNT and YENEEA. CDR3 protein: CASSRSQGREAFF. The CDR3 coding sequence is TGTGCCAGCAGCCGTTCTCAGGGAAGAGAAGCTTTCTTT. Full variable domain (outside the CDR3, taken from reference TRBV11-3 and TRBJ1-1): EAGVVQSPRYKIIEKKQPVAFWCNPISGHNTLYWYLQNLGQGPELLIRYENEEAVDDSQLPKDRFSAERLKGVDSTLKIQPAELGDSAVYLCASSRSQGREAFFGQGTRLTVV.

This chain uses TRBV6-5 with TRBJ1-5, with 8 bases identical to TRBD1. V gave up 6 bases and J gave up 6 bases; unmatched junction bases: 4. The germline V gene has CDR1 MNHEY and CDR2 SVGAGI. This CDR3 contains 13 residues. Here the CDR3 reads CASSRTGSQPQHF. DNA of the CDR3: TGTGCCAGCAGCAGGACAGGGAGTCAGCCCCAGCATTTT.

This clone showed up just a few times. V and J are TRBV27 and TRBJ1-5; D not resolved. This CDR3 has 15 residues. The V and J ends lost 0 bases and 5 bases respectively, with 11 bases between them. CDR1 is MNHEY, CDR2 SMNVEV, per germline (reference sequence). Written as DNA, the CDR3 is TGTGCCAGCAGTTTATCATTCAAAGGAGATCAGCCCCAGCATTTT. This sequence encodes CASSLSFKGDQPQHF.

The chain uses TRBV30 and TRBJ2-2, with TRBD2 identical over 10 bases. The CDR3 totals 15 residues. Germline trimming cut 8 bases from V and 7 bases from J; bases unmatched to any gene: 13. Germline V gives CDR1 GTSNPN, CDR2 SVGIG (reference sequence). CDR3 in amino acids: CALESGRALSGELFF. As DNA, the CDR3 is TGTGCCCTGGAGAGCGGGAGGGCCTTGAGCGGGGAGCTGTTTTTT.

CDR3 region: CASSLRGGKVNTEAFF. The CDR3 nucleotides read TGTGCCAGCAGCTTAAGAGGGGGCAAGGTGAACACTGAAGCTTTCTTT. This chain links TRBV7-2 with TRBJ1-1; the match to TRBD1 covers 7 bases. This CDR3 has 16 amino acids. V shed 2 bases, J shed 0 bases, and the junction held 6 bases outside the gene matches. Germline values: CDR1 SGHTA, CDR2 FQGNSA. The full variable domain, in which reference TRBV7-2 and TRBJ1-1 provide the parts outside the CDR3, is GAGVSQSPSNKVTEKGKDVELRCDPISGHTALYWYRQSLGQGLEFLIYFQGNSAPDKSGLPSDRFSAERTGGSVSTLTIQRTQQEDSAVYLCASSLRGGKVNTEAFFGQGTRLTVV.

This clone ranks as medium-sized. The chain has TRBV7-9 and TRBJ1-2; 10 bases map to TRBD1. This CDR3 has 15 amino acids. Germline CDR1 is SEHNR and CDR2 is FQNEAQ (reference sequence). Losses at the gene ends were 3 bases for V and 4 bases for J; bases not matched to a gene: 5. CDR3 DNA sequence: TGTGCCAGCAGCTTCCGGGACAGGGGTTTCTATGGCTACACCTTC. This translates into CASSFRDRGFYGYTF.

The rearrangement links TRBV6-4 to TRBJ2-6; TRBD2 matches at 12 bases. Trimming at V came to 4 bases and at J to 0 bases, leaving 7 bases not matched to a gene. The CDR3 length is 19 residues. Per the germline V gene, CDR1 is MRHNA and CDR2 is SNTAGT. CDR3 sequence: CASSAWTSGISSGANVLTF. The CDR3 DNA is TGTGCCAGCAGTGCTTGGACTAGCGGGATTTCCTCTGGGGCCAACGTCCTGACTTTC.

The chain links TRBV3-1 (or the pseudogene TRBV3-2) to TRBJ2-1, with TRBD2 as a possible D gene (6 bases). Germline assignment: CDR1 LGHDT and CDR2 YNNKEL (reference sequence). The V end was cut by 1 base, the J end by 0 bases, with 13 bases between. The CDR3 is made up of 17 amino acids. CDR3 in DNA: TGTGCCAGCAGCCAAGGAGGAGGGGATCCCTCCTACAATGAGCAGTTCTTC. This encodes CASSQGGGDPSYNEQFF.

V and J are TRBV27 and TRBJ1-3; D ambiguous. The CDR3 sequence is 14 residues long. CDR1 is MNHEY, CDR2 SMNVEV, per germline (reference sequence). Trimming removed 5 bases at V and 8 bases at J, with 16 bases between. The CDR3 region has the DNA TGTGCCAGCAGTCAGACTCCTCGCGGGGACACCATATATTTT. Encoded protein: CASSQTPRGDTIYF.

The chain uses TRBV28 and TRBJ1-2; TRBD1 agrees at 8 bases. Germline CDR1 and CDR2: MDHEN and SYDVKM. The CDR3 loop spans 16 amino acids. The ends lost 6 bases at V and 8 bases at J; junction bases unmatched: 17. The CDR3 sequence: CASRLGPKDRVDGYTF. CDR3 sequence (DNA): TGTGCCAGCAGACTCGGGCCCAAGGACAGGGTCGACGGCTACACCTTC.

The rearrangement joins TRBV28 to TRBJ2-3; 16 bases are shared with TRBD2. Germline lookup yields CDR1 MDHEN and CDR2 SYDVKM. The CDR3 runs 17 residues. Losses at the gene ends were 5 bases for V and 3 bases for J; bases not matched to a gene: 5. This CDR3 is CASSMGLAGGSTDTQYF. DNA for the CDR3: TGTGCCAGCAGTATGGGACTAGCGGGAGGGTCTACAGATACGCAGTATTTT.

The J gene is TRBJ2-1, the V gene TRBV6-2 or TRBV6-3; 7 nucleotides agree with TRBD2. Germline assignment: CDR1 MNHEY and CDR2 SVGEGT. V lost 5 bases and J lost 5; bases outside the gene matches: 9. The CDR3 is made up of 15 amino acids. CDR3 in amino acids: CASSRASGTNNEQFF. CDR3 nucleotides: TGTGCCAGCAGTCGGGCTAGCGGAACCAACAATGAGCAGTTCTTC.